This TCR beta chain was profiled in a study of breast tumors, draining lymph nodes, adjacent tissues. General observations from the study: Tumor repertoires ranked between lymph nodes and nontumor tissue in diversity, with V and J gene preferences. Tumor and nontumor repertoires were significantly more similar in luminal-like than in basal-like breast cancer. That most tumor T cells come from lymph nodes remained unproven. Findings are consistent with lymph node origin and intratumoral expansion of most tumor T cells.

V was pared by 3 bases and J by 0 bases, with 6 bases of the junction left unmatched. Germline CDR1 and CDR2: SGHRS and YFSETQ. The CDR3 is made up of 17 amino acids. TCRdb used MiXCR to reprocess the multiplex PCR reads, holding one entry per CDR3 protein. Of some 100,000 distinct CDR3 sequences in the sample, 20% to 25% were seen once. Axillary draining lymph nodes of breast cancer patients supplied the node samples. Comments on this clonotype: Its target is unknown.

V gene TRBV5-1 combines with J gene TRBJ2-6, with 7 bases lining up with TRBD1. Material: axillary lymph node tissue. The source of this sequence is a female donor with breast cancer. Some clones in this sample may be carry-over from other donors' samples. The CDR3 sequence: CASSSRTGSSGANVLTF. CDR3 nucleotides: TGCGCCAGCAGCTCTCGGACAGGAAGCTCTGGGGCCAACGTCCTGACTTTC.